The sequence of this T cell receptor beta chain was determined in a study of blood T cell repertoires in COVID-19. The overall study: Samples came from the United States, Italy and Spain, spanning acute and convalescent COVID-19. T cells, B-cell-depleted T cells, or PBMCs supplied cDNA or gDNA.

Original analysis: For nucleated cells, counts were estimated from reference gene primer amplification. The repertoire was sequenced with immunoSEQ multiplex PCR; TCRdb's copy has only in-frame clones and lacks some. V and J calls and clone size follow that table, whereas D and trimming were derived from the DNA. The table records about 250,000 clones, 84% of them present only once. The source material was peripheral blood. The origin of this receptor is a woman between 35 and 50 years old who had recovered from COVID-19.

Here the CDR3 DNA reads TGTGCCAGCAGTAGGGGCCTTAGCGGAGAGACCCAGTACTTC. It yields the protein CASSRGLSGETQYF. The genes are TRBV2 and TRBJ2-5; D might be TRBD2 (6 bases). V was cut by 5 bases and J by 4 bases, with 14 bases left in between. The CDR3 length is 14 residues. The germline V gene encodes CDR1 SNHLY and CDR2 FYNNEI.